These 30 T cell receptor beta chains were all obtained from the same sample, sequenced in a study of CD4 and CD8 cells across lung adenocarcinoma regions (dated by TCRdb to the late 2010s). Libraries came from PCR. Sequenced on a HiSeq X Ten. TCRdb trimmed public reads at Q25 via fastp, called clones via MiXCR and kept in-frame beta chains. Duplicate CDR3 protein sequences are folded into a single record with the most common DNA and genes. This sample gives 20,000 to 25,000 distinct CDR3 sequences in total; more than 45% of them show up just once. About a fifth of the sample rests with the top ten. Sample: CD4+ T cells from the center of a lung tumor. The cell subset or site label, read with the paper, signifies: tumor center region. The receptors derive from a male donor with lung adenocarcinoma. The CD4 and CD8 labels of this study may be unreliable.

This clonotype has just one count. The junction departs from germline at one end; a sequencing error may be responsible. CDR3: CAGSAGRSPDTQYF. The CDR3 DNA reads TGTGCGGGCTCTGCGGGCCGAAGCCCAGATACGCAGTACTTT. The J gene is TRBJ2-3, the V gene TRBV6-1, with D possibly being TRBD2 (5 bases). CDR1 MNHNS and CDR2 SASEGT come from the germline V gene. The CDR3 is 14 residues long.

The sample holds many counts of this clonotype. The chain employs TRBV27 and TRBJ2-5; tentative D call: TRBD2 (6 bases). CDR1 is MNHEY, CDR2 SMNVEV, per germline (reference sequence). V lost 4 bases to trimming and J lost 11 bases, with 14 bases between them. The CDR3 runs 12 residues. DNA of the CDR3: TGTGCCAGCAGTTCGACCACCCGGGAGCAGTACTTC. Its protein is CASSSTTREQYF.

The chain's CDR3 is CASSQDQPGLAPYEQYF. CDR3 DNA sequence: TGCGCCAGCAGCCAAGATCAACCGGGACTAGCGCCCTACGAGCAGTACTTC. The chain combines TRBV4-1 with TRBJ2-5, with 10 bases fitting TRBD2. The J call is doubtful: the DNA matches TRBJ2-7 better. This CDR3 has 17 amino acids. Germline V CDR1 and CDR2: MGHRA, YSYEKL.

In the case of this clonotype: Its ends do not fully match the called genes, so a read error is possible. The J gene is TRBJ2-3, the V gene TRBV6-1; TRBD1 or TRBD2 may be the D gene (7 bases each). The CDR3 spans 16 residues. Germline CDR1 MNHNS, CDR2 SASEGT. Here the CDR3 reads CASRDQGGTSTETQYF. The CDR3, as DNA: TGTGCCAGCAGGGACCAGGGGGGGACGAGCACAGAGACGCAGTATTTT.

Concerning this clonotype itself: One end of the junction varies from germline; a read error may be responsible. The rearrangement links TRBV9 to TRBJ2-5, with TRBD2 as a possible D gene (7 bases). CDR1 SGDLS and CDR2 YYNGEE come from the germline V gene. The CDR3 extends over 16 amino acids. The CDR3 loop is CASRGRGGRAKDTQYF. DNA for the CDR3: TGTGCCAGCAGGGGCCGCGGGGGCCGTGCCAAAGATACCCAGTACTTC.

This rearrangement joins TRBV10-2 to TRBJ2-5; TRBD2 aligns across 9 bases. V gave up 6 bases and J gave up 4 bases; unmatched junction bases: 21. The CDR3 spans 19 residues. The V gene's germline CDR1 is WSHSY and CDR2 SAAADI. The CDR3 region is CASRTGAGRGGGDPETQYF. The CDR3 DNA follows: TGCGCCAGCAGGACCGGGGCGGGGCGGGGGGGCGGGGACCCAGAGACCCAGTACTTC.

Here the CDR3 reads CASSWEPETQYF. In DNA, the CDR3 is TGTGCCAGCAGTTGGGAACCGGAGACCCAGTACTTC. This chain connects TRBV3-1 to TRBJ2-5; D unresolved. The V gene's germline CDR1 is LGHDT and CDR2 YNNKEL (reference sequence). The CDR3 covers 12 residues. Between the trimmed V and J ends, which lost 6 bases and 5 bases, there was a span of 10 bases.

V and J are TRBV14 and TRBJ1-1; D is unclear. The CDR3 is 13 amino acids. CDR1 is SGHDN and CDR2 is FVKESK in the germline V gene. V dropped 0 bases and J dropped 6 bases, with 8 bases sitting between them. CDR3 coding DNA: TGTGCCAGCAGCCAAGACCCCGCATCTGAAGCTTTCTTT. Protein product: CASSQDPASEAFF.

The V and J genes are TRBV6-1 and TRBJ2-3; D gene unclear. V lost 6 bases and J lost 10, with 23 bases in between. CDR3 length: 15 residues. From germline, CDR1 is MNHNS and CDR2 SASEGT. CDR3 coding DNA: TGTGCCAGCAGACTCCAGGCCGGAATTCCCGATGCGCAGTATTTT. It specifies CASRLQAGIPDAQYF.

This clonotype is a singleton in its sample. The chain employs TRBV27 and TRBJ2-3, with D tentatively TRBD2 (7 bases). The CDR3 has 16 residues. Trimming stripped 5 bases from V and 9 bases from J, with 24 bases between. Germline CDR1 MNHEY, CDR2 SMNVEV (reference sequence). The CDR3 DNA is TGTGCCAGCAGTCCACTGGGGGGGGGGGCCAAGGACACGCAGTATTTT. This gives the protein CASSPLGGGAKDTQYF.

Worth noting for this clonotype: A read error may produce the germline difference seen at one junction end. V gene TRBV27 combines with J gene TRBJ2-5, with 8 bases fitting TRBD2. Germline V CDR1 and CDR2: MNHEY, SMNVEV (reference sequence). CDR3 length equals 15 residues. This chain's CDR3 is CAGGFGGDGQETQYF. CDR3 DNA sequence: TGTGCCGGCGGTTTCGGGGGGGATGGGCAAGAGACGCAGTATTTC.

The V gene is TRBV3-1, the J gene TRBJ2-1; no definite D call. With 1 base removed from V and 5 bases from J, the gap between germline ends came to 9 bases. This CDR3 region has 14 residues. Germline CDR1 LGHDT, CDR2 YNNKEL (reference sequence). The CDR3 loop reads CASSQAGLHNEQFF. For the CDR3, the DNA is TGTGCCAGCAGCCAAGCAGGCTTACACAATGAGCAGTTCTTC.

This clonotype occurred many times. The rearrangement links TRBV10-1 to TRBJ2-1, with 8 nucleotides matching TRBD2. The CDR3 sequence is 15 residues long. From germline, CDR1 is WNHNN and CDR2 SYGVQD (reference sequence). Trimming removed 2 bases from V and 4 bases from J; junction bases left unmatched: 4. The CDR3 DNA reads as TGCGCCAGCAGTGAGACTAGCGGTTATTACAATGAGCAGTTCTTC. Encoded protein: CASSETSGYYNEQFF.

V gene TRBV6-5 combines with J gene TRBJ2-4; 7 bases are a match to TRBD1. Losses at the gene ends were 2 bases for V and 13 bases for J; bases not matched to a gene: 20. Germline loops: CDR1 MNHEY, CDR2 SVGAGI. The CDR3 runs to 17 residues. The CDR3 loop reads CASSYPGQKKFKNTQYF. The CDR3 DNA sequence: TGTGCCAGCAGTTACCCGGGACAGAAGAAGTTCAAAAACACCCAGTACTTC.

This rearrangement joins TRBV27 to TRBJ2-5; a weak D match, TRBD2 (6 bases). The CDR3 totals 17 residues. V was shortened by 5 bases and J by 8 bases, with 27 bases between the two germline ends. Germline loops: CDR1 MNHEY, CDR2 SMNVEV (reference sequence). DNA of the CDR3: TGTGCCAGCAGTGCGGGGCGCGTAGCTCGTGACCCAGATACCCAGTACTTC. This translates into CASSAGRVARDPDTQYF.

The chain has TRBV7-2 and TRBJ2-1; D unclear. Germline loops: CDR1 SGHTA, CDR2 FQGNSA. V shed 5 bases and J shed 6 bases, with 8 bases lying between them. CDR3 size: 12 residues. The CDR3 DNA sequence: TGTGCCAGCAGCGGCTTCGGCAATGAGCAGTTCTTC. It translates to CASSGFGNEQFF.

This clonotype was observed a handful of times. The genes are TRBV20-1 and TRBJ2-1; D unresolved. The DNA end is a closer match to TRBJ2-7, so the J assignment may be wrong. Germline V gene sequence: CDR1 DFQATT, CDR2 SNEGSKA (reference sequence). The CDR3 extends over 12 amino acids. The CDR3 DNA follows: TGCAGTGCTAGATCGGGTGCCTACGAGCAGTACTTC. Translating it yields CSARSGAYEQYF.

Remarks on this clonotype: A junction end diverges from the germline sequence, so it may reflect a read error. The genes are TRBV10-3 and TRBJ2-3; 8 nucleotides match TRBD1. The germline V gene has CDR1 ENHRY and CDR2 SYGVKD. The CDR3 has 15 residues. The CDR3 DNA reads as TGTGCCATCACCCCCGGACAGGGAGGAGCAGACACGCCGTATTTT. As protein: CAITPGQGGADTPYF.

This clonotype is medium-sized. The CDR3 sequence: CASSEAYNEQFF. The DNA for the CDR3 is TGTGCCAGCAGTGAGGCCTACAATGAGCAGTTCTTC. The V call is TRBV6-1, the J call TRBJ2-1; D uncertain. V lost 3 bases to trimming and J lost 2 bases, with 2 bases between them. Germline V gives CDR1 MNHNS, CDR2 SASEGT. The CDR3 runs to 12 residues.

About this clonotype: Its ends do not fully match the called genes, so a read error is possible. The chain links TRBV10-3 to TRBJ2-5; 7 bases are a match to TRBD2. The CDR3 is 14 amino acids. Germline V gene lookup returns CDR1 ENHRY and CDR2 SYGVKD. The CDR3 loop reads CAATGGSGRETQYF. The DNA of the CDR3 is TGTGCGGCGACCGGGGGGAGTGGCCGAGAGACCCAGTACTTT.

The gene calls are TRBV25-1 and TRBJ2-3; a possible D gene is TRBD1 (5 bases). This CDR3 has 13 residues. Trimming removed 5 bases at V and 9 bases at J, with 15 bases between. Per the germline V gene, CDR1 is MGHDK and CDR2 is SYGVNS. CDR3 coding DNA: TGTGCCAGCAGTAAAACAGGCAAAAACACGCAGTATTTT. Translation gives CASSKTGKNTQYF.

V and J are TRBV5-1 and TRBJ2-5; D remains unclear. The end of the DNA fits TRBJ2-3 better, so the J call may be wrong. The germline gives CDR1 SGHRS, CDR2 YFSETQ. The CDR3 is 15 amino acids. This CDR3 reads CASSLTGGLVHTQYF. The DNA of the CDR3 is TGCGCCAGCAGCTTGACTGGCGGCCTCGTGCATACGCAGTATTTT.

Comments on this clonotype: The germline gene is not matched at one end of the junction; a read error may be the cause. The gene calls are TRBV6-1 and TRBJ2-2; a weak D match, TRBD2 (6 bases). The CDR3 loop spans 15 amino acids. The germline CDR1 and CDR2 sequences are MNHNS and SASEGT. The CDR3 region is CARGLQAVIPGELYF. CDR3 bases: TGTGCCAGGGGACTCCAGGCCGTGATTCCAGGTGAGCTGTATTTT.

In its sample, this clonotype was seen a few times. A much larger clone lies one base from this, so it may be a read error. V and J are TRBV6-4 and TRBJ2-4; 12 nucleotides line up with TRBD2. Germline V lookup: CDR1 MRHNA, CDR2 SNTAGT. CDR3 length equals 15 residues. With 2 bases clipped from V and 13 bases from J, the junction kept 9 bases outside the gene matches. As DNA, the CDR3 is TGTGCCAGCAGTGACCTAGCGGGAGGGGTTAATGAGCAGTACTTC. Protein: CASSDLAGGVNEQYF.

Only one count was recorded for this clonotype. This chain connects TRBV10-3 to TRBJ2-3; D remains unclear. The tail of the sequence fits TRBJ2-7 better, so the J call may be wrong. This CDR3 has 13 residues. From germline, CDR1 is ENHRY and CDR2 SYGVKD. The CDR3 coding sequence is TGTGCCCTCCAGGCTGTGAGCACAGATACGCAGTACTTC. Translation gives CALQAVSTDTQYF.

Of note for this clonotype: One end of the junction is discordant with germline, which a read error may explain. The chain employs TRBV10-1 and TRBJ2-2, with unresolved D. CDR1 and CDR2 from the germline V gene are WNHNN and SYGVQD (reference sequence). The CDR3 length is 13 residues. The CDR3 loop reads CAGSDPGTGELFF. The DNA of the CDR3 is TGCGCCGGCAGTGACCCAGGCACGGGGGAGCTGTTTTTT.

V and J are TRBV5-1 and TRBJ2-5; 9 bases align to TRBD2. Gene TRBJ2-1 matches the end of the DNA better, so the J call may be wrong. Germline V gene sequence: CDR1 SGHRS, CDR2 YFSETQ. The CDR3 has 17 residues. CDR3 residues: CASSPMTAGGSYNEQFF. The CDR3 DNA reads TGCGCCAGCAGCCCGATGACAGCGGGAGGTTCCTACAATGAGCAGTTCTTC.

This clonotype was recorded many times. This rearrangement joins TRBV7-8 to TRBJ2-5; TRBD2 is a possible D gene (6 bases). Gene TRBJ2-7 matches the end of the DNA better, so the J call may be wrong. CDR1 SGHVS and CDR2 FQNEAQ come from the germline V gene. The CDR3 contains 15 residues. CDR3 sequence reads: CASSRFRVGGYEQYF. CDR3 DNA: TGTGCCAGCAGTCGCTTTCGGGTGGGGGGCTACGAGCAGTACTTC.

The rearrangement joins TRBV7-2 to TRBJ2-7; 9 positions agree with TRBD1. The CDR3 spans 16 residues. Germline V gene sequence: CDR1 SGHTA, CDR2 FQGNSA. The junction had 7 bases not matched to a gene; V was cut back by 4 bases and J by 0 bases. The CDR3 DNA is TGTGCCAGCAGCTACAGGGGGCCCCAGAGCTCCTACGAGCAGTACTTC. As protein: CASSYRGPQSSYEQYF.

This clonotype has a count of ten or more. V and J are TRBV6-5 and TRBJ2-2, with no clear D. Germline-derived CDR1 and CDR2 are MNHEY and SVGAGI. The CDR3 has 12 residues. Trimming cost V 7 bases and J 7 bases, with 10 bases left between them. The CDR3 reads CASKPDIGELFF. Written as DNA, the CDR3 is TGTGCCAGCAAACCTGACATCGGGGAGCTGTTTTTT.